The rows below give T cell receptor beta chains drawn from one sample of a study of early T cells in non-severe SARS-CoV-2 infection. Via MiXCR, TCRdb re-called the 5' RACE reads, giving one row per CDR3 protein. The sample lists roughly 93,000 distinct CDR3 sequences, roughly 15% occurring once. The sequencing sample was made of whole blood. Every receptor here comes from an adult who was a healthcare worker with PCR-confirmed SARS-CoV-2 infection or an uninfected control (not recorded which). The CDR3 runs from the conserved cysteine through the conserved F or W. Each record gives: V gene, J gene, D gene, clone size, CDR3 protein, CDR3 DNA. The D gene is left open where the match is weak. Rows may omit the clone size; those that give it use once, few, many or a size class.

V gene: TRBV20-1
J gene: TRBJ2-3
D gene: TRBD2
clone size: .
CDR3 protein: CSASWAGGPSSTDTQYF
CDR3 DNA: TGCAGTGCTAGTTGGGCGGGGGGACCTTCTAGCACAGATACGCAGTATTTT

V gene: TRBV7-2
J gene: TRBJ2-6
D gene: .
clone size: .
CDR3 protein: CASSLGGPYQANVLTF
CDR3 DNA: TGTGCCAGCAGCTTAGGCGGACCCTACCAGGCCAACGTCCTGACTTTC

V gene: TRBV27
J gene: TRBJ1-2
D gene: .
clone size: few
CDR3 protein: CASSLSISGGYTF
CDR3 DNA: TGTGCCAGCAGTTTATCGATCAGTGGGGGCTACACCTTC

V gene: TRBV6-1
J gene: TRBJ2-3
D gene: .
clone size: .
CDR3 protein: CASSESTSTDTQYF
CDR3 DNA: TGTGCCAGCAGTGAGTCTACTAGCACAGATACGCAGTATTTT

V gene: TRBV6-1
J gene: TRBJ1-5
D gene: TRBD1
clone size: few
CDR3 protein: CASSERGQGNQPQHF
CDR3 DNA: TGTGCCAGCAGTGAGCGTGGACAGGGCAATCAGCCCCAGCATTTT

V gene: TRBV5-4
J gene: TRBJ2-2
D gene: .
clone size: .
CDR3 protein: CASSLVPSGELFF
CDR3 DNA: TGTGCCAGCAGCTTGGTACCGAGCGGGGAGCTGTTTTTT

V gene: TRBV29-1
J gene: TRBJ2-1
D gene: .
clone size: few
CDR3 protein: CSAASISYNEQFF
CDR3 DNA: TGCAGCGCCGCTAGTATTTCCTACAATGAGCAGTTCTTC

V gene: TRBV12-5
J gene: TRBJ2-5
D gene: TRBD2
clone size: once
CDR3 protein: CASGLNGLAGQETQYF
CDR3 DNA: TGTGCTAGTGGTTTGAATGGACTAGCGGGGCAAGAGACCCAGTACTTC

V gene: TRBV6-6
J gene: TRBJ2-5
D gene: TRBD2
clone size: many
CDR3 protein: CASSHRTSGQETQYF
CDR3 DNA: TGTGCCAGCAGTCACCGGACTAGCGGGCAAGAGACCCAGTACTTC

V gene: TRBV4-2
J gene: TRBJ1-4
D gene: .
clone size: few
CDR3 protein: CASSQDYTGRTNEKLFF
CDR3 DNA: TGTGCCAGCAGCCAAGATTACACGGGGCGAACTAATGAAAAACTGTTTTTT

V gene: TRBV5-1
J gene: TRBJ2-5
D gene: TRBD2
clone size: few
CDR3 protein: CASRKDPLAEETQYF
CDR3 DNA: TGCGCCAGCAGGAAAGATCCACTAGCGGAAGAGACCCAGTACTTC

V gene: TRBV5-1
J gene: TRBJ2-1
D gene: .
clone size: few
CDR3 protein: CASSLDPGSSYNEQFF
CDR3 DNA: TGCGCCAGCAGCTTGGATCCGGGGAGCTCCTACAATGAGCAGTTCTTC

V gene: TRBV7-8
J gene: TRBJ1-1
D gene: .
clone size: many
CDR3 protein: CASSYRDTEAFF
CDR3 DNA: TGTGCCAGCAGCTACAGGGACACTGAAGCTTTCTTT

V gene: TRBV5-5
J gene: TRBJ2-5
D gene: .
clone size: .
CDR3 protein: CASSLVIGQTQYF
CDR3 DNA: TGTGCCAGCAGCTTGGTCATCGGGCAGACCCAGTACTTC